The 9 T cell receptor beta chains below all came from one sample that was sequenced in a study of vaccination and CD4 T cells after COVID-19. For these TCRs, the target antigens are not known. Treatment indicated: roughly 11-day PBMC culture with coronavirus spike peptide pools or control peptides (ViraFEST assay). With the Oncomine TCR Beta short-read assay, DNA from cultured CD4+ T cells was sequenced. TCRdb ran MiXCR on the PCR reads and lists one entry per CDR3 protein. The sample contains 12,000 or so distinct CDR3 sequences, 54% of which appear only once. The sequencing here drew on cultured CD4+ T cells from blood, taken after SARS-CoV-2 vaccination. The receptors come from a human donor with COVID-19.

The rearrangement joins TRBV27 to TRBJ1-1, with 11 positions matching TRBD1. The V and J ends lost 6 bases and 5 bases, in that order; junction bases with no gene match: 8. The length of the CDR3 is 15 residues. Germline CDR1 reads MNHEY; CDR2 reads SMNVEV (reference sequence). The CDR3 bases are TGTGCCAGCAGAGGGGACAGGGGGGGACCAACTGAAGCTTTCTTT. The encoded protein is CASRGDRGGPTEAFF.

V usage is TRBV27 and J usage is TRBJ2-5; possibly TRBD2 for D (5 bases). Trimming cost V 5 bases and J 2 bases, with 15 bases left between them. The CDR3 loop spans 15 amino acids. Germline-derived CDR1 and CDR2 are MNHEY and SMNVEV (reference sequence). This CDR3 is CASSPGGWAQETQYF. The CDR3 DNA sequence: TGTGCCAGCAGTCCGGGCGGGTGGGCGCAAGAGACCCAGTACTTC.

This clonotype was recorded only once. The J gene is TRBJ2-5, the V gene TRBV9, with D tentatively TRBD2 (7 bases). Germline V gene sequence: CDR1 SGDLS, CDR2 YYNGEE. This CDR3 has 15 amino acids. Trimming cost V 1 base and J 7 bases, with 17 bases left between them. CDR3 in DNA: TGTGCCAGCAGCGTATCGGAGGGGGGGCCAGGGACCCAGTACTTC. It encodes CASSVSEGGPGTQYF.

This clonotype was picked up a small number of times. V usage is TRBV6-1 and J usage is TRBJ2-7, with 7 bases matching TRBD1. V shed 5 bases and J 1 base; nucleotides not matched to a gene: 5. Looked up from germline, CDR1 is MNHNS and CDR2 is SASEGT. CDR3 size: 14 residues. CDR3 nucleotide sequence: TGTGCCAGCAGTACCGACAGGGCGTCCTACGAGCAGTACTTC. Its translation: CASSTDRASYEQYF.

This clonotype was observed a few times. The chain carries TRBV6-1 and TRBJ1-6; D is possibly TRBD1 (6 bases). With 1 base removed from V and 10 bases from J, the gap between germline ends came to 11 bases. This CDR3 is built from 14 residues. Germline lookup yields CDR1 MNHNS and CDR2 SASEGT. CDR3 nucleotide sequence: TGTGCCAGCAGTGAAGGGGACAAGGGATCACCCCTCCACTTT. Its protein product is CASSEGDKGSPLHF.

The CDR3 protein is CATTRGGTEAFF. The CDR3 DNA sequence: TGTGCCACCACCCGGGGGGGCACTGAAGCTTTCTTT. V gene TRBV6-1 combines with J gene TRBJ1-1; weak D call: TRBD1 (5 bases). Germline CDR1 MNHNS, CDR2 SASEGT. The V end lost 10 bases, the J end lost 4 bases, and 13 bases lay between the germline ends. This CDR3 is built from 12 residues.

The rearrangement links TRBV4-3 to TRBJ2-3; D not resolved. V gave up 1 base and J gave up 1 base, with 9 bases separating them. CDR1 is LGHNA, CDR2 YSLEER, per germline. The CDR3 runs 15 residues. The CDR3 is CASSQGRAGTDTQYF. The CDR3 DNA is TGCGCCAGCAGCCAAGGACGTGCGGGCACAGATACGCAGTATTTT.

This clonotype was recorded only once. V and J are TRBV5-1 and TRBJ2-5; a weak D match, TRBD2 (6 bases). Per germline, CDR1 SGHRS and CDR2 YFSETQ. Trimming took 0 bases from V and 4 from J, leaving 16 bases between them. This CDR3 has 16 amino acids. The chain's CDR3 is CASSLASVGGRETQYF. The CDR3 DNA reads TGCGCCAGCAGCTTGGCCTCTGTGGGGGGAAGAGAGACCCAGTACTTC.

Points on this clonotype: The DNA is omitted, as the CDR3 cannot be located on it reliably, and the CDR3 follows TCRdb's listing. The V call is TRBV27, the J call TRBJ1-6; the tabulated D call, TRBD1, remains unverified against the DNA. The CDR3 region is 15 residues in length, termini included. Germline V gene sequence: CDR1 MNHEY, CDR2 SMNVEV (reference sequence). Here the CDR3 reads CASSFGPGGGSPLHF.